This T cell receptor beta chain stems from a study of siplizumab effects on memory and regulatory T cells. Study observations and caveats: Roughly 75-96% of proliferating CD4+ or CD8+ clones lacked a naive or memory phenotype that could be assigned. Naive T cells, seemingly more diverse than memory cells, seemed major alloresponse contributors. Among mappable alloreactive CD4+ clones, the Treg-derived fraction averaged around 66% with siplizumab versus about 27% in controls.

This CDR3 comprises 15 residues. The V end was cut by 7 bases, the J end by 7 bases, with 17 bases between. Germline V gives CDR1 MNHNS, CDR2 SASEGT. Here immunoSEQ multiplex PCR was the method, and the copy in TCRdb shows in-frame clones only, minus some. This sample carries 75,000 to 95,000 clones, 85% to 90% of them seen once, and the ten largest clones take roughly 15%. A remark on this clone: Its antigen is unknown.

This chain connects TRBV6-1 to TRBJ1-6; a weak D match, TRBD1 (5 bases). This sequence was found in a human donor in good health. Sequencing was performed on CD4+ T cells sorted from blood. The CDR3 region is CASTERGSRNSPLHF. CDR3 DNA sequence: TGTGCCAGCACCGAAAGGGGCAGCCGGAATTCACCCCTCCACTTT.